The 28 T cell receptor beta chains in this list originate from one sample, sequenced in a study of T-cell reconstitution after alpha-beta-depleted transplantation in children. Unique molecular identifiers were built into the TCRbeta library. Each CDR3 protein is one row after TCRdb ran MiXCR on the PCR reads. The repertoire holds approximately 99,000 distinct CDR3 sequences, with almost 6.5% as singletons. The sequencing used PBMCs, mostly from graft donor cells, collected 360 days after TCRalphabeta/CD19-depleted stem cell transplant. Every receptor here comes from a male patient under 10 years old who had a stem cell transplant for acute lymphoblastic leukemia, so the T cells may come from the graft donor.

This clonotype appeared many times. This chain uses TRBV6-5 with TRBJ2-3; 9 bases fit TRBD2. Germline loops: CDR1 MNHEY, CDR2 SVGAGI. The CDR3 loop spans 14 amino acids. Trimming at V came to 3 bases and at J to 4 bases, leaving 2 bases not matched to a gene. The CDR3 reads CASSYSSGADTQYF. The DNA for the CDR3 is TGTGCCAGCAGTTATTCTAGCGGGGCAGATACGCAGTATTTT.

This clonotype came up many times. The chain joins TRBV9 to TRBJ2-5, with TRBD1 matching over 10 bases. Germline CDR1 reads SGDLS; CDR2 reads YYNGEE. V lost 0 bases, J lost 2 bases, and 4 bases stayed unmatched. CDR3 length: 16 residues. The CDR3 region is CASSVAGQGVQETQYF. For the CDR3, the DNA is TGTGCCAGCAGCGTAGCCGGACAGGGGGTTCAAGAGACCCAGTACTTC.

This clonotype was counted at least ten times. The chain employs TRBV6-5 and TRBJ2-3; 8 nucleotides line up with TRBD2. Per the germline V gene, CDR1 is MNHEY and CDR2 is SVGAGI. This CDR3 comprises 16 residues. After removal of 4 bases from V and 7 bases from J, the junction contained 13 bases not matched to a gene. The CDR3: CASSSPGLEYINTQYF. The DNA for the CDR3 is TGTGCCAGCAGTTCCCCGGGACTAGAATACATCAATACGCAGTATTTT.

This clonotype was found many times. The chain combines TRBV7-9 with TRBJ1-1; D gene unclear. Germline values: CDR1 SEHNR, CDR2 FQNEAQ (reference sequence). There are 14 residues in the CDR3. V lost 5 bases and J lost 7, with 17 bases in between. CDR3 sequence reads: CASSPPRQVVEAFF. CDR3 sequence (DNA): TGTGCCAGCAGCCCTCCCCGCCAGGTAGTTGAAGCTTTCTTT.

This chain connects TRBV6-5 to TRBJ1-2; D gene unclear. Germline loops: CDR1 MNHEY, CDR2 SVGAGI. The germline V and J ends were trimmed by 2 bases and 8 bases, with 12 bases remaining between them. The CDR3 has 13 residues. The DNA of the CDR3 is TGTGCCAGCAGTTACGGGCCGTCGGGGGGCTACACCTTC. It is translated as CASSYGPSGGYTF.

This clonotype appeared many times. The chain employs TRBV24-1 and TRBJ1-1; D uncertain. The length of the CDR3 is 13 residues. V shed 7 bases and J shed 4 bases, with 12 bases lying between them. Germline CDR1 and CDR2: KGHDR and SFDVKD. The CDR3 nucleotides read TGTGCCACCAGCGGACGGGGTGGCACTGAAGCTTTCTTT. Protein sequence: CATSGRGGTEAFF.

This clonotype has at least ten counts. The J gene is TRBJ2-2, the V gene TRBV7-8; 7 nucleotides line up with TRBD1. This CDR3 is built from 14 residues. Germline loops: CDR1 SGHVS, CDR2 FQNEAQ. J was trimmed by 6 bases and V by 6 bases; bases with no gene match: 7. The CDR3 sequence: CASRPIQGPGELFF. CDR3 nucleotide sequence: TGTGCCAGCAGACCTATACAGGGGCCCGGGGAGCTGTTTTTT.

The V and J genes are TRBV7-2 and TRBJ2-3, with 9 bases fitting TRBD1. With V trimmed by 5 bases and J by 4 bases, 10 bases remained unmatched. CDR1 SGHTA and CDR2 FQGNSA come from the germline V gene. The CDR3 spans 16 residues. CDR3 residues: CASSVGTGRSPDTQYF. The CDR3 coding sequence is TGTGCCAGCAGCGTCGGGACAGGGAGGTCCCCAGATACGCAGTATTTT.

This clonotype was observed a handful of times. The chain carries TRBV28 and TRBJ2-7; D may be TRBD1 (6 bases). This CDR3 comprises 13 residues. Germline CDR1 reads MDHEN; CDR2 reads SYDVKM. With 5 bases removed from V and 3 bases from J, the gap between germline ends came to 11 bases. CDR3 nucleotides: TGTGCCAGCAGTAACAGGGCGTTCTACGAGCAGTACTTC. The encoded protein is CASSNRAFYEQYF.

This clonotype was picked up a small number of times. The chain carries TRBV4-1 and TRBJ1-1; maybe TRBD1 (5 bases). Trimming removed 3 bases at V and 1 base at J, with 24 bases between. The CDR3 spans 19 residues. Germline V gene lookup returns CDR1 MGHRA and CDR2 YSYEKL. The DNA for the CDR3 is TGCGCCAGCAGCCATCTCAGCCGGGACTCCTACTGGGGGAACACTGAAGCTTTCTTT. Its translation: CASSHLSRDSYWGNTEAFF.

The V gene is TRBV9, the J gene TRBJ2-3; 9 bases are a match to TRBD1. Germline trimming cut 3 bases from V and 4 bases from J; bases unmatched to any gene: 6. Germline-derived CDR1 and CDR2 are SGDLS and YYNGEE. This CDR3 contains 15 residues. For the CDR3, the DNA is TGTGCCAGCAGCGGCCGGGACAGGGCCCCAGATACGCAGTATTTT. Amino acid sequence: CASSGRDRAPDTQYF.

This clonotype appeared many times. The chain employs TRBV7-2 and TRBJ2-2; D unclear. V was clipped by 1 base and J by 8 bases, with 11 bases between them. The CDR3 runs 14 residues. The germline gives CDR1 SGHTA, CDR2 FQGNSA. In DNA form, the CDR3 reads TGTGCCAGCAGCTTAGGATCCTCTGCGGGGGAGCTGTTTTTT. This codes for CASSLGSSAGELFF.

The sample holds many counts of this clonotype. V usage is TRBV20-1 and J usage is TRBJ1-5; a possible D gene is TRBD1 (5 bases). V lost 1 base to trimming and J lost 2 bases, with 18 bases between them. The CDR3 length is 17 residues. The germline gives CDR1 DFQATT, CDR2 SNEGSKA (reference sequence). CDR3 residues: CSARVARVPIGNQPQHF. The CDR3 DNA sequence: TGCAGTGCTAGAGTAGCCAGGGTTCCTATAGGCAATCAGCCCCAGCATTTT.

The chain is built from TRBV7-9 and TRBJ2-2; tentatively, D is TRBD2 (5 bases). Trimming took off 6 bases at V and 4 bases at J, with 9 bases between the two ends. The germline V gene has CDR1 SEHNR and CDR2 FQNEAQ (reference sequence). This CDR3 is built from 13 residues. The DNA for the CDR3 is TGTGCCAGCAGACCAACTAGCACCGGGGAGCTGTTTTTT. Translation: CASRPTSTGELFF.

This clonotype was seen a few times. This chain links TRBV6-1 with TRBJ1-5; no definite D call. Germline values: CDR1 MNHNS, CDR2 SASEGT. The CDR3 covers 13 residues. V shed 11 bases and J shed 0 bases, with 11 bases lying between them. The CDR3 spells CASSGHSNQPQHF. The CDR3 nucleotides are TGTGCCTCTTCTGGCCATAGCAATCAGCCCCAGCATTTT.

This clonotype showed up many times. The chain links TRBV11-3 to TRBJ2-1; D is undetermined. The CDR3 has 19 residues. V was trimmed by 1 base and J by 1 base, leaving 20 bases between them. Germline assignment: CDR1 SGHNT and CDR2 YENEEA. The CDR3 sequence: CASSLVLSRTSGSYNEQFF. CDR3 DNA sequence: TGTGCCAGCAGCTTAGTTTTATCCAGGACCTCTGGGTCCTACAATGAGCAGTTCTTC.

This clonotype turned up a few times. V is TRBV7-9 and J is TRBJ1-2; D perhaps matches TRBD1 (5 bases). The germline V gene has CDR1 SEHNR and CDR2 FQNEAQ (reference sequence). V was trimmed by 5 bases and J by 0 bases, leaving 19 bases between them. This CDR3 has 17 residues. The DNA for the CDR3 is TGTGCCAGCAGCCCGAGCCCGGGACGTTCAGCTAACTATGGCTACACCTTC. It translates to CASSPSPGRSANYGYTF.

This clonotype occurred many times. The gene calls are TRBV7-8 and TRBJ2-4, with D possibly being TRBD2 (7 bases). The CDR3 extends over 16 amino acids. Trimming cost V 2 bases and J 0 bases, with 11 bases left between them. Germline CDR1 and CDR2: SGHVS and FQNEAQ. For the CDR3, the DNA is TGTGCCAGCAGCTTAAGGGGGGGATTAGCCAAAAACATTCAGTACTTC. Its translation: CASSLRGGLAKNIQYF. The complete variable domain, with remaining parts taken from reference TRBV7-8 and TRBJ2-4, reads GAGVSQSPRYKVAKRGQDVALRCDPISGHVSLFWYQQALGQGPEFLTYFQNEAQLDKSGLPSDRFFAERPEGSVSTLKIQRTQQEDSAVYLCASSLRGGLAKNIQYFGAGTRLSVL.

The table lists this clonotype with a few counts. This CDR3 reads CSGVGREETQYF. CDR3 bases: TGCAGTGGCGTTGGCAGGGAAGAGACCCAGTACTTC. V gene TRBV20-1 combines with J gene TRBJ2-5, with D tentatively TRBD1 (5 bases). The CDR3 is 12 amino acids. The ends were cut back, 7 bases at V and 3 bases at J, with 12 bases in the middle. In germline, CDR1 is DFQATT, CDR2 SNEGSKA (reference sequence).

This clonotype was counted at least ten times. The genes are TRBV20-1 and TRBJ2-1, with a tentative D call TRBD2 (5 bases). Germline V gene data show CDR1 as DFQATT and CDR2 as SNEGSKA (reference sequence). The CDR3 is 15 residues long. V lost 0 bases and J lost 3, with 12 bases in between. The CDR3 loop reads CSAREVGVGYNEQFF. The CDR3 nucleotides read TGCAGTGCTAGAGAGGTGGGAGTGGGCTACAATGAGCAGTTCTTC.

This clonotype showed up many times. J is TRBJ2-1 and V is TRBV20-1; 11 positions match TRBD2. In germline, CDR1 is DFQATT, CDR2 SNEGSKA (reference sequence). This CDR3 has 17 amino acids. V was pared by 4 bases and J by 4 bases, with 12 bases of the junction left unmatched. DNA of the CDR3: TGCAGTGCTATCTCCCCCAATCGACTAGCGGGATACAATGAGCAGTTCTTC. Protein: CSAISPNRLAGYNEQFF.

This clonotype came up a few times. The genes are TRBV11-2 and TRBJ2-5; D possibly uses TRBD1 or TRBD2 (5 bases each). This CDR3 contains 15 residues. Germline loops: CDR1 SGHAT, CDR2 FQNNGV. V was clipped by 5 bases and J by 5 bases, with 18 bases between them. DNA of the CDR3: TGTGCCAGCAGCCCCTCGGGCTGGGGGAAGGAGACCCAGTACTTC. It yields the protein CASSPSGWGKETQYF.

At least ten counts were recorded for this clonotype. This chain uses TRBV28 with TRBJ2-7, with TRBD2 as a possible D gene (6 bases). CDR3 length equals 14 residues. The germline CDR1 and CDR2 sequences are MDHEN and SYDVKM. V was shortened by 4 bases and J by 3 bases, with 13 bases between the two germline ends. CDR3 residues: CASSYTGTYYEQYF. As DNA, the CDR3 is TGTGCCAGCAGTTATACCGGGACTTACTACGAGCAGTACTTC.

At least ten counts were recorded for this clonotype. The rearrangement joins TRBV20-1 to TRBJ2-7; D is tentatively TRBD1 or TRBD2 (5 bases each). The CDR3 length is 14 residues. Trimming stripped 0 bases from V and 5 bases from J, with 14 bases between. Germline-derived CDR1 and CDR2 are DFQATT and SNEGSKA (reference sequence). The CDR3 coding sequence is TGCAGTGCTAGAGACCGATCAGGGAGCCACGAGCAGTACTTC. Its translation: CSARDRSGSHEQYF.

In its sample, this clonotype was seen many times. This chain connects TRBV7-3 to TRBJ2-1; no clear D. The CDR3 extends over 13 amino acids. Trimming stripped 2 bases from V and 3 bases from J, with 5 bases between. Germline-derived CDR1 and CDR2 are SGHTA and FQGTGA. The CDR3 nucleotides read TGTGCCAGCAGCTTAGACGACTACAATGAGCAGTTCTTC. It translates to CASSLDDYNEQFF.

This clonotype was found a few times. This chain joins TRBV7-2 and TRBJ1-2, with no clear D. The CDR3 consists of 14 residues. CDR1 and CDR2 from the germline V gene are SGHTA and FQGNSA. V lost 0 bases, J lost 7 bases, and 12 bases lay in between. The CDR3 spells CASSLADGNGGYTF. CDR3 DNA sequence: TGTGCCAGCAGCTTAGCGGACGGGAATGGTGGCTACACCTTC.

Only a few counts were recorded for this clonotype. This sequence joins TRBV4-3 and TRBJ1-5; TRBD1 matches 10 bases. Germline V gives CDR1 LGHNA, CDR2 YSLEER. Germline trimming cut 3 bases from V and 2 bases from J; bases unmatched to any gene: 7. The CDR3 length is 17 residues. CDR3 loop: CASSHDRDRGGNQPQHF. As DNA, the CDR3 is TGCGCCAGCAGCCATGATCGGGACAGGGGTGGCAATCAGCCCCAGCATTTT.

This clonotype showed up many times. This rearrangement joins TRBV28 to TRBJ2-3; TRBD1 agrees at 11 bases. Unmatched junction bases numbered 4, after V lost 5 bases and J lost 3 bases. From germline, CDR1 is MDHEN and CDR2 SYDVKM. The CDR3 covers 15 residues. CDR3 nucleotide sequence: TGTGCCAGCAGTACCGGACAGGGGGCTACAGATACGCAGTATTTT. This codes for CASSTGQGATDTQYF.